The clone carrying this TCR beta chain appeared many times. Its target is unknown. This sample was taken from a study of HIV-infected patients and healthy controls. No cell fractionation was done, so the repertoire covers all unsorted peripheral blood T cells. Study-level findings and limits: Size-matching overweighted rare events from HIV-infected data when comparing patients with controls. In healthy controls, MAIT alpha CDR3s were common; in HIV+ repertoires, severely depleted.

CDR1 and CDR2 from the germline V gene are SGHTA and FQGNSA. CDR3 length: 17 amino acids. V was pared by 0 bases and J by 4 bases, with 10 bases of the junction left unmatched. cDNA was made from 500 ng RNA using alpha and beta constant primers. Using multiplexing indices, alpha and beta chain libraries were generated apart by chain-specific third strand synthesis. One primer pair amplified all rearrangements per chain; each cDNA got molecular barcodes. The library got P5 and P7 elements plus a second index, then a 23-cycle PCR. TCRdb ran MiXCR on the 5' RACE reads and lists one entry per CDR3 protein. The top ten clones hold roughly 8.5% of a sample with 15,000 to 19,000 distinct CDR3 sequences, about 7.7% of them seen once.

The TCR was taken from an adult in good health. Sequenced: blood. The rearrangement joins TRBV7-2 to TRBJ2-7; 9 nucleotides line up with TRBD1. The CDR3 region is CASSLARTRDREYEQYF. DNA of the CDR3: TGTGCCAGCAGCTTAGCGAGAACCCGGGACAGGGAGTACGAGCAGTACTTC. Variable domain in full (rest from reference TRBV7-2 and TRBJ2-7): GAGVSQSPSNKVTEKGKDVELRCDPISGHTALYWYRQSLGQGLEFLIYFQGNSAPDKSGLPSDRFSAERTGGSVSTLTIQRTQQEDSAVYLCASSLARTRDREYEQYFGPGTRLTVT.